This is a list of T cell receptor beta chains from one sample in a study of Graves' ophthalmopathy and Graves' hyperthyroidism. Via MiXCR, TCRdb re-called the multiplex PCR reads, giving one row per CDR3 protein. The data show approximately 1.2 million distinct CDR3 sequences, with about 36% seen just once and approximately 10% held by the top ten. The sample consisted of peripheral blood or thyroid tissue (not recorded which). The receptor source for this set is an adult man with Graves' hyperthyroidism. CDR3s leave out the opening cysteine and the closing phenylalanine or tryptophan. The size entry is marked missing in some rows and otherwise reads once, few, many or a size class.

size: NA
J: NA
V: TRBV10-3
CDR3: AISETDRAKNIQY

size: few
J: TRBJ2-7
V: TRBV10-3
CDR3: AIGRTASSYEQY

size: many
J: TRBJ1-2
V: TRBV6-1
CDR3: ASQHSNYGYT

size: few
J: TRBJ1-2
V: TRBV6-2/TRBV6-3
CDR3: ASSALPGQGEGYT

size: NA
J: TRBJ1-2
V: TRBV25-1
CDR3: ATNQAPIQGKFRGYT

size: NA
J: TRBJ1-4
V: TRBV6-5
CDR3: ASSGRQGEKLF

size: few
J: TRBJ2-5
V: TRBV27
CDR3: ASSFLGPGETQY

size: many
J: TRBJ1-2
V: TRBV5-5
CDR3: ASSLGGSLGLGYT

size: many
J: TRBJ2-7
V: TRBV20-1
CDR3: SARRDEQY

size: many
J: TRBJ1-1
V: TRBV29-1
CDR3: SVGVLNKDTEAF

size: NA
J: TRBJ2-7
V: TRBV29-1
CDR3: SVTNSAEQY

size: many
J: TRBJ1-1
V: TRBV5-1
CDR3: ASSSAGTANTEAF

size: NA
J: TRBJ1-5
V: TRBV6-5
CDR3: ASETEETQH

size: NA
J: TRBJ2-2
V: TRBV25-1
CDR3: ASSYRPDRGDTGELF

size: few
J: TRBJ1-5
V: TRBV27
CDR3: ASSPEQGYSNQPQH

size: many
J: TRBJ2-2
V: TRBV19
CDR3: ASSKDGAGELF

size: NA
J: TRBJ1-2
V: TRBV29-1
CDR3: SVETGVRGYGYT

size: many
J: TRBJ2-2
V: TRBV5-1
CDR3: ASKKTENTGELF

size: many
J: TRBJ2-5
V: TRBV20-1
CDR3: SAPGGLALETQY

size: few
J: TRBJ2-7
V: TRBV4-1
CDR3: ASRQMAGDYEQY

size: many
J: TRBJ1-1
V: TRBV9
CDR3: ASSVREGMNTEAF

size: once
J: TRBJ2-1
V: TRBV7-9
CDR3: ASSLGQGNRYEQF

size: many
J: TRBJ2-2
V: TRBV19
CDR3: ASSPLGGGELF

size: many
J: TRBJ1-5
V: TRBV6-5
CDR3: ATMDGSNQPQH

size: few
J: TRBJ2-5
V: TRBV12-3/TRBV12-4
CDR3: ASRRTSIETQY

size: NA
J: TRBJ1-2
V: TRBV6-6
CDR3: ASGSQY

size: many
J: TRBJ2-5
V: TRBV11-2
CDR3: ASRAPFRGQQETQY